The 30 T cell receptor beta chains reported below all come from one sample, sequenced in a study of blood T cell repertoires in COVID-19. Profiled with immunoSEQ multiplex PCR; TCRdb holds only in-frame clones, not every one. Of approximately 220,000 clones in the sample, roughly 84% were seen once. What was sequenced was peripheral blood. The origin of the receptors is a woman younger than 45 who had recovered from COVID-19.

The V and J genes are TRBV7-2 and TRBJ1-1; the D gene is possibly TRBD1 (6 bases). This CDR3 is 15 amino acids long. Between the trimmed V and J ends, which lost 1 base and 4 bases, there was a span of 13 bases. CDR1 SGHTA and CDR2 FQGNSA come from the germline V gene. CDR3 nucleotides: TGTGCCAGCAGCTTAGTAGAGGGGGGGAGCACTGAAGCTTTCTTT. Translated: CASSLVEGGSTEAFF.

V gene TRBV29-1 combines with J gene TRBJ2-1; 8 bases are shared with TRBD2. Unmatched junction bases numbered 9, after V lost 6 bases and J lost 8 bases. The CDR3 is 13 residues long. Germline V gene sequence: CDR1 SQVTM, CDR2 ANQGSEA. The CDR3 DNA reads TGCAGCGTCCCCGGGACTAGTGCACATGAGCAGTTCTTC. It is translated as CSVPGTSAHEQFF.

CDR3 sequence reads: CASSILRATNQPQHF. The DNA for the CDR3 is TGTGCCAGTAGTATCTTGAGGGCCACTAATCAGCCCCAGCATTTT. The chain has TRBV19 and TRBJ1-5, with D uncertain. The V end lost 3 bases, the J end lost 4 bases, and 13 bases lay between the germline ends. Germline lookup yields CDR1 LNHDA and CDR2 SQIVND (reference sequence). The CDR3 covers 15 residues.

The table lists this clone with a few counts. The V gene is TRBV3-1 (or the pseudogene TRBV3-2), the J gene TRBJ2-7, with D maybe TRBD1 (6 bases). Germline V CDR1 and CDR2: LGHDT, YNNKEL (reference sequence). Trimming pared 5 bases from V and 5 bases from J, leaving 10 bases between. CDR3 size: 12 residues. The CDR3 coding sequence is TGTGCCAGCAGCGTACAGGGCCACGAGCAGTACTTC. Its protein is CASSVQGHEQYF.

The CDR3 region is CASSSRGGLNTGELFF. In DNA, the CDR3 is TGTGCCAGCAGCTCCCGCGGGGGCTTGAACACCGGGGAGCTGTTTTTT. The chain combines TRBV7-3 with TRBJ2-2; weak D call: TRBD2 (7 bases). This CDR3 spans 16 amino acids. Germline-derived CDR1 and CDR2 are SGHTA and FQGTGA. V lost 4 bases, J lost 1 base, and 13 bases lay in between.

V usage is TRBV2 and J usage is TRBJ1-2; no clear D gene. Trimming stripped 10 bases from V and 7 bases from J, with 10 bases between. The germline V gene encodes CDR1 SNHLY and CDR2 FYNNEI. This CDR3 spans 10 amino acids. The CDR3 DNA follows: TGTGCCATCAACTCAGGTGGCTACACCTTC. Protein: CAINSGGYTF.

This clone was seen a single time. The chain combines TRBV29-1 with TRBJ1-2, with D maybe TRBD1 (5 bases). There are 12 residues in the CDR3. Germline V gives CDR1 SQVTM, CDR2 ANQGSEA. The V gene lost 1 base and the J gene lost 3 bases, with 6 bases spanning the gap. CDR3 in amino acids: CSVEAQDYGYTF. The CDR3 DNA reads as TGCAGCGTTGAAGCACAGGACTATGGCTACACCTTC. The variable domain in full, completed from reference TRBV29-1 and TRBJ1-2, reads SAVISQKPSRDICQRGTSLTIQCQVDSQVTMMFWYRQQPGQSLTLIATANQGSEATYESGFVIDKFPISRPNLTFSTLTVSNMSPEDSSIYLCSVEAQDYGYTFGSGTRLTVV.

The chain combines TRBV30 with TRBJ1-5; maybe TRBD1 (6 bases). The CDR3 length is 14 residues. Trimming took off 5 bases at V and 5 bases at J, with 16 bases between the two ends. Germline lookup yields CDR1 GTSNPN and CDR2 SVGIG (reference sequence). CDR3 coding DNA: TGTGCCTGGTCCAGGGGAGGGGGGGATCAGCCCCAGCATTTT. Translation: CAWSRGGGDQPQHF.

The chain is built from TRBV28 and TRBJ1-5; 8 bases map to TRBD1. Germline V gene lookup returns CDR1 MDHEN and CDR2 SYDVKM. This CDR3 has 17 amino acids. J lost 3 bases, V lost 4 bases, and 11 bases had no gene match. For the CDR3, the DNA is TGTGCCAGCAGTTCGCAGGGGGCTAGGACGATCAATCAGCCCCAGCATTTT. Its translation is CASSSQGARTINQPQHF. Full variable domain (remainder filled in from reference TRBV28 and TRBJ1-5): DVKVTQSSRYLVKRTGEKVFLECVQDMDHENMFWYRQDPGLGLRLIYFSYDVKMKEKGDIPEGYSVSREKKERFSLILESASTNQTSMYLCASSSQGARTINQPQHFGDGTRLSIL.

The chain recombines TRBV30 with TRBJ2-6; tentatively, D is TRBD1 (5 bases). This CDR3 spans 15 amino acids. Looked up from germline, CDR1 is GTSNPN and CDR2 is SVGIG (reference sequence). The germline V and J ends were trimmed by 0 bases and 0 bases, with 6 bases remaining between them. In nucleotides, the CDR3 is TGTGCCTGGAGTGTAGGGGACTCTGGGGCCAACGTCCTGACTTTC. This codes for CAWSVGDSGANVLTF.

The CDR3 DNA is TGTGCCGGAAGGGACAGGGGTGACGAGCAGTACTTC. It translates to CAGRDRGDEQYF. The V and J genes are TRBV2 and TRBJ2-7; TRBD1 aligns across 10 bases. CDR3 length: 12 amino acids. Germline CDR1 is SNHLY and CDR2 is FYNNEI. Losses at the gene ends were 11 bases for V and 5 bases for J; bases not matched to a gene: 6.

The chain recombines TRBV5-5 with TRBJ2-5, with a tentative D call TRBD2 (5 bases). The CDR3 has 15 amino acids. V gave up 4 bases and J gave up 1 base, with 14 bases separating them. Looked up from germline, CDR1 is SGHKS and CDR2 is YYEKEE (reference sequence). CDR3 loop: CASSPAQDFQETQYF. In nucleotides, the CDR3 is TGTGCCAGCAGCCCAGCCCAGGACTTCCAAGAGACCCAGTACTTC.

The chain uses TRBV2 and TRBJ2-2; D unclear. Germline lookup yields CDR1 SNHLY and CDR2 FYNNEI. Trimming stripped 5 bases from V and 4 bases from J, with 8 bases between. CDR3 length equals 13 residues. In DNA form, the CDR3 reads TGTGCCAGCAGTCTCAGTGGCACCGGGGAGCTGTTTTTT. Protein: CASSLSGTGELFF.

This clone was observed once. The gene calls are TRBV6-5 and TRBJ2-7; D is undetermined. V dropped 2 bases and J dropped 5 bases, with 7 bases sitting between them. Germline V gene sequence: CDR1 MNHEY, CDR2 SVGAGI. The CDR3 sequence is 12 residues long. This CDR3 reads CASSYESHEQYF. The CDR3 region has the DNA TGTGCCAGCAGTTACGAGTCCCACGAGCAGTACTTC.

The chain uses TRBV28 and TRBJ1-2; a weak D match, TRBD1 (5 bases). The V gene lost 1 base and the J gene lost 4 bases, with 10 bases spanning the gap. Germline loops: CDR1 MDHEN, CDR2 SYDVKM. The CDR3 extends over 14 amino acids. CDR3 sequence reads: CASSLSWDFYGYTF. The CDR3 coding sequence is TGTGCCAGCAGTTTATCTTGGGACTTCTATGGCTACACCTTC.

In its sample, this clone was seen once. The chain couples TRBV30 to TRBJ2-5; D perhaps matches TRBD2 (6 bases). The CDR3 has 13 amino acids. Trimming took 1 base from V and 0 from J, leaving 6 bases between them. Germline assignment: CDR1 GTSNPN and CDR2 SVGIG (reference sequence). This CDR3 is CAWSGGDQETQYF. DNA of the CDR3: TGTGCCTGGAGTGGGGGGGACCAAGAGACCCAGTACTTC.

This clone was seen a single time. The V and J genes are TRBV7-9 and TRBJ1-1; D possibly corresponds to TRBD1 (6 bases). This CDR3 contains 13 residues. The V end was cut by 10 bases, the J end by 3 bases, with 15 bases between. Looked up from germline, CDR1 is SEHNR and CDR2 is FQNEAQ (reference sequence). The CDR3 sequence: CATYKGGHTEAFF. As DNA, the CDR3 is TGTGCCACCTACAAGGGGGGGCACACTGAAGCTTTCTTT.

The V and J genes are TRBV19 and TRBJ1-2, with a tentative D call TRBD1 (6 bases). The CDR3 loop spans 15 amino acids. CDR1 LNHDA and CDR2 SQIVND come from the germline V gene (reference sequence). V was shortened by 3 bases and J by 4 bases, with 15 bases between the two germline ends. The CDR3 DNA is TGTGCCAGTAGTATCTTTGGGGGCGCGGGCTATGGCTACACCTTC. Its translation is CASSIFGGAGYGYTF.

The chain combines TRBV27 with TRBJ2-5; possible D gene TRBD2, 6 bases. Germline V gene data show CDR1 as MNHEY and CDR2 as SMNVEV (reference sequence). Trimming left V 6 bases short and J 5 bases short, with 13 bases between. The CDR3 has 13 amino acids. The CDR3 loop reads CASRGTGRETQYF. CDR3 coding DNA: TGTGCCAGCAGAGGGACTGGGAGGGAGACCCAGTACTTC.

The rearrangement links TRBV7-9 to TRBJ1-1, with D maybe TRBD1 (5 bases). V lost 5 bases to trimming and J lost 7 bases, with 11 bases between them. The CDR3 spans 12 residues. The germline V gene encodes CDR1 SEHNR and CDR2 FQNEAQ (reference sequence). CDR3 in amino acids: CASSRRGDEAFF. In DNA, the CDR3 is TGTGCCAGCAGCCGTCGGGGGGATGAAGCTTTCTTT.

The genes are TRBV10-1 and TRBJ2-1, with D perhaps matching TRBD2 (5 bases). Germline CDR1 reads WNHNN; CDR2 reads SYGVQD (reference sequence). The CDR3 has 16 residues. The germline V and J ends were trimmed by 6 bases and 0 bases, with 15 bases remaining between them. The CDR3 protein is CASSPSQRSSYNEQFF. In nucleotides, the CDR3 is TGCGCCAGCAGCCCCTCCCAGCGGAGCTCCTACAATGAGCAGTTCTTC.

This clone showed up just a few times. J is TRBJ2-7 and V is TRBV12-3 or TRBV12-4, with TRBD1 matching over 9 bases. The CDR3 sequence is 13 residues long. Unmatched junction bases numbered 1, after V lost 1 base and J lost 6 bases. CDR3 bases: TGTGCCAGCAGTTTAGGACAGGGGGGCGAGCAGTACTTC. This sequence encodes CASSLGQGGEQYF.

V gene TRBV5-1 combines with J gene TRBJ1-4, with TRBD1 matching 7 bases. Germline loops: CDR1 SGHRS, CDR2 YFSETQ. V trimming: 4 bases; J trimming: 7 bases; junction bases outside the gene matches: 4. The CDR3 covers 13 residues. The CDR3 is CASSRGLGEKLFF. Here the CDR3 DNA reads TGCGCCAGCAGCAGGGGGCTTGGTGAAAAACTGTTTTTT. Using reference TRBV5-1 and TRBJ1-4 for the parts outside the CDR3, the full variable domain is KAGVTQTPRYLIKTRGQQVTLSCSPISGHRSVSWYQQTPGQGLQFLFEYFSETQRNKGNFPGRFSGRQFSNSRSEMNVSTLELGDSALYLCASSRGLGEKLFFGSGTQLSVL.

This clone was recorded only once. This sequence joins TRBV29-1 and TRBJ2-3; 9 nucleotides line up with TRBD1. The CDR3 runs 14 residues. With V trimmed by 7 bases and J by 5 bases, 10 bases remained unmatched. CDR1 is SQVTM, CDR2 ANQGSEA, per germline. CDR3: CSAGDRALGDTQYF. CDR3 coding DNA: TGCAGCGCGGGGGACAGGGCTTTAGGAGATACGCAGTATTTT.

This clone has more than one count but fewer than ten. V gene TRBV27 combines with J gene TRBJ1-2; no firm D call. The CDR3 contains 12 residues. V gave up 4 bases and J gave up 2 bases, with 5 bases separating them. Per the germline V gene, CDR1 is MNHEY and CDR2 is SMNVEV (reference sequence). The CDR3 is CASSSRNYGYTF. CDR3 nucleotides: TGTGCCAGCAGTTCCCGGAACTATGGCTACACCTTC.

The V call is TRBV5-1, the J call TRBJ1-1; no reliable D call. V lost 4 bases and J 3 bases, leaving 16 bases between the germline ends. The germline V gene encodes CDR1 SGHRS and CDR2 YFSETQ. This CDR3 has 15 amino acids. The DNA for the CDR3 is TGCGCCAGCAGCCCGGAACCCCCCCGGGACACTGAAGCTTTCTTT. Translated, it gives CASSPEPPRDTEAFF.

The chain recombines TRBV3-1 (or the pseudogene TRBV3-2) with TRBJ2-3, with TRBD1 matching over 8 bases. Trimming removed 3 bases from V and 2 bases from J; junction bases left unmatched: 7. This CDR3 region has 16 residues. In germline, CDR1 is LGHDT, CDR2 YNNKEL (reference sequence). CDR3 bases: TGTGCCAGCAGCCATAAACCGGGACAGGCCACAGATACGCAGTATTTT. Protein: CASSHKPGQATDTQYF.

The genes are TRBV19 and TRBJ2-3; D possibly corresponds to TRBD1 (5 bases). The CDR3 runs to 14 residues. Trimming stripped 5 bases from V and 2 bases from J, with 11 bases between. Germline loops: CDR1 LNHDA, CDR2 SQIVND (reference sequence). For the CDR3, the DNA is TGTGCCAGTAGTTCCGCAGGGAACACAGATACGCAGTATTTT. This sequence encodes CASSSAGNTDTQYF.

This clone was seen just once. The CDR3 sequence: CAISGQGNTGELFF. As DNA, the CDR3 is TGTGCCATCAGTGGACAGGGGAACACCGGGGAGCTGTTTTTT. The chain combines TRBV10-3 with TRBJ2-2; 7 nucleotides agree with TRBD1. The V gene end was trimmed by 4 bases and the J gene end by 1 base; junction bases not matched to a gene: 0. The CDR3 spans 14 residues. Germline V gene lookup returns CDR1 ENHRY and CDR2 SYGVKD.

The V gene is TRBV7-3, the J gene TRBJ2-1; 8 bases match TRBD2. Germline lookup yields CDR1 SGHTA and CDR2 FQGTGA. This CDR3 comprises 16 residues. The ends lost 4 bases at V and 6 bases at J; junction bases unmatched: 11. The CDR3 nucleotides are TGTGCCAGCAGCTCGTTAGCGGGATCCTTTGCCAATGAGCAGTTCTTC. The encoded protein is CASSSLAGSFANEQFF. Variable domain in full (rest from reference TRBV7-3 and TRBJ2-1): GAGVSQTPSNKVTEKGKYVELRCDPISGHTALYWYRQSLGQGPEFLIYFQGTGAADDSGLPNDRFFAVRPEGSVSTLKIQRTERGDSAVYLCASSSLAGSFANEQFFGPGTRLTVL.